Below, 2 T cell receptor beta chains from the same sample are listed, as sequenced in a study of T and B cells in COVID-19 patients. Blood genomic DNA input for TRB amplification was roughly 220-500 ng. TRB rearrangements were amplified by multiplex PCR with BIOMED2 TRB-A/B primers. Via MiXCR, TCRdb re-called the multiplex PCR reads, giving one row per CDR3 protein. The data show 7,000 or so distinct CDR3 sequences, around 33% seen once. Sequenced material: blood. Receptors originate from a human donor who had recovered from COVID-19.

The V call is TRBV20-1, the J call TRBJ2-3; 9 nucleotides align to TRBD2. Trimming took 0 bases from V and 4 from J; bases not matched to a gene: 8. This CDR3 is 16 amino acids long. Germline lookup yields CDR1 DFQATT and CDR2 SNEGSKA (reference sequence). CDR3 nucleotide sequence: TGCAGTGCTAGAGATCTTCGGCGGGGGGGCCCAGATACGCAGTATTTT. Protein: CSARDLRRGGPDTQYF.

This clonotype was detected a few times. Here the CDR3 reads CASSEFSIYGYTF. The CDR3 DNA sequence: TGTGCCAGCAGTGAATTCAGTATCTATGGCTACACCTTC. The chain couples TRBV6-1 to TRBJ1-2; D is undetermined. The germline gives CDR1 MNHNS, CDR2 SASEGT. V dropped 2 bases and J dropped 4 bases, with 8 bases sitting between them. CDR3 length: 13 amino acids.